A single TCR beta chain is shown here with its context. Antigen specificity is unknown. This specimen comes from a study of cytomegalovirus exposure and HLA in healthy donors. Findings of the study overall: CMV serostatus stood as the only immune exposure information on hand. Analysis was carried out at a later point, and it linked a missense DCLRE1C variant to TCR beta V- and J-gene trimming.

Amplification used 60 Vbeta primers and 13 Jbeta primers. Assay: immunoSEQ multiplex PCR; the TCRdb copy retains only in-frame clones and omits some. The sample shows roughly 59,000 clones, around 68% of them seen only once. The length of the CDR3 is 13 residues. V was clipped by 2 bases and J by 9 bases; unmatched bases: 2. The V gene's germline CDR1 is SGHRS and CDR2 YFSETQ. The clonotype comes from a man between 35 and 55 years old in good health and CMV-seropositive. The V and J genes are TRBV5-1 and TRBJ2-1, with 10 bases that match TRBD2. Source material: PBMCs. The CDR3 nucleotides read TGCGCCAGCAGCTTATTAGCGGGGGGTGAGCAGTTCTTC. Translation: CASSLLAGGEQFF.